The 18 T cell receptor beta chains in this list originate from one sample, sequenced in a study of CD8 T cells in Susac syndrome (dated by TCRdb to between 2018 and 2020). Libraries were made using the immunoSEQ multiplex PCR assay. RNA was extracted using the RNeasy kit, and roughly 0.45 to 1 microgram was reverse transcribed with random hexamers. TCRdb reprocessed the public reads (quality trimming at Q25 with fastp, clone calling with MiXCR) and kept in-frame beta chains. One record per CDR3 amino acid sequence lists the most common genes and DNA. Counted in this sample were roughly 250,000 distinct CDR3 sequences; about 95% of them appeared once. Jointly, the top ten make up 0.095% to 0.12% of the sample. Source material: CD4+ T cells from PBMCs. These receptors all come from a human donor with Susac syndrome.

CDR3 residues: CASRPVGAGERTDTQYF. The CDR3 DNA reads TGTGCCAGCAGGCCTGTTGGAGCGGGAGAACGCACAGATACGCAGTATTTT. V and J are TRBV27 and TRBJ2-3, with TRBD2 matching over 8 bases. CDR1 is MNHEY and CDR2 is SMNVEV in the germline V gene (reference sequence). The CDR3 sequence is 17 residues long. V shed 6 bases and J 1 base; nucleotides not matched to a gene: 12.

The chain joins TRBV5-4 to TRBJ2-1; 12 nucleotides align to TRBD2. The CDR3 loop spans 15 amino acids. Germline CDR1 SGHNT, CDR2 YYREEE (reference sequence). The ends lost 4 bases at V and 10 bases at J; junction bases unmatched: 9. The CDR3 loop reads CASSPETSGRDEQFF. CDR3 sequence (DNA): TGTGCCAGCAGCCCAGAGACTAGCGGGAGAGACGAGCAGTTCTTC.

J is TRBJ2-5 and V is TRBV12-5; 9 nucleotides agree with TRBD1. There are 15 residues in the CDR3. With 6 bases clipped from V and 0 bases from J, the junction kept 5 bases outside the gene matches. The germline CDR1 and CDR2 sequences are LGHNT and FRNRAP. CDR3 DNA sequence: TGTGCTAGTGGAAAGGGACAGGGCCACCAAGAGACCCAGTACTTC. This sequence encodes CASGKGQGHQETQYF.

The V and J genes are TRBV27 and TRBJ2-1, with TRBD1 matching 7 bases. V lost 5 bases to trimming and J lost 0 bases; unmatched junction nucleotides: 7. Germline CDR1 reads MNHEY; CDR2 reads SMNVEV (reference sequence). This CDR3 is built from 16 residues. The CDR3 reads CASSLHTGASYNEQFF. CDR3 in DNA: TGTGCCAGCAGTCTCCACACAGGGGCCTCCTACAATGAGCAGTTCTTC.

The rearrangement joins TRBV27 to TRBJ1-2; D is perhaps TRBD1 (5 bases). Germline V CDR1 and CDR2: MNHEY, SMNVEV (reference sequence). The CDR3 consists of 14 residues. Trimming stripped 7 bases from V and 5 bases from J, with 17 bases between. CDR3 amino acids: CASNRLTEPYGYTF. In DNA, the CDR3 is TGTGCCAGCAACCGATTGACAGAACCATATGGCTACACCTTC.

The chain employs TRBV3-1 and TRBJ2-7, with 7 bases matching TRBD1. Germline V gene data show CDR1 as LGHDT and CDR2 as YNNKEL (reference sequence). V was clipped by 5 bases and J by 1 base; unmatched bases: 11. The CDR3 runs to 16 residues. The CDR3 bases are TGTGCCAGCAGCGCACGGCCCGGGACAGATTCCTACGAGCAGTACTTC. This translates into CASSARPGTDSYEQYF.

CDR3 nucleotide sequence: TGTGCCAGCACCTGGACAGGGGTTGGTGGCTACACCTTC. This sequence encodes CASTWTGVGGYTF. V is TRBV12-3 or TRBV12-4 and J is TRBJ1-2; 9 bases match TRBD1. The J segment lost 7 bases and the V segment lost 7 bases, leaving 7 bases of the junction unmatched. The CDR3 loop spans 13 amino acids.

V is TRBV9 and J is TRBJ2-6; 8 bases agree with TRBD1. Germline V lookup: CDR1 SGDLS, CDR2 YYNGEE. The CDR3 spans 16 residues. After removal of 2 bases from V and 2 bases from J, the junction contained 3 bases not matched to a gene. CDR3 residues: CASSVQGAPGANVLTF. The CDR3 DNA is TGTGCCAGCAGCGTCCAGGGGGCTCCTGGGGCCAACGTCCTGACTTTC.

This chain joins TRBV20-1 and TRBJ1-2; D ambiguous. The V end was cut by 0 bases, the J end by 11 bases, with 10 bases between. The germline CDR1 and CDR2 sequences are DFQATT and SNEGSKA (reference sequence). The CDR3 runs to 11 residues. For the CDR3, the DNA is TGCAGTGCTAGAGAGCTAAGGTGGTACACCTTC. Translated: CSARELRWYTF.

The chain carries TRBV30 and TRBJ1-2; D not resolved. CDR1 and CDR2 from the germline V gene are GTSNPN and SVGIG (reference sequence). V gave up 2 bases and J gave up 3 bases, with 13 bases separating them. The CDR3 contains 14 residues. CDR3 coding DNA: TGTGCCTGGAGTCAGTCGGGTAACTACTATGGCTACACCTTC. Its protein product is CAWSQSGNYYGYTF. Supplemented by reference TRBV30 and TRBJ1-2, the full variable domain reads SQTIHQWPATLVQPVGSPLSLECTVEGTSNPNLYWYRQAAGRGLQLLFYSVGIGQISSEVPQNLSASRPQDRQFILSSKKLLLSDSGFYLCAWSQSGNYYGYTFGSGTRLTVV.

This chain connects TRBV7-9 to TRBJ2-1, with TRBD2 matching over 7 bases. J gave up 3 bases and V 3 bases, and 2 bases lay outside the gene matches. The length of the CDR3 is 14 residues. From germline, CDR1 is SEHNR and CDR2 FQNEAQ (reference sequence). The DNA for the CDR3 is TGTGCCAGCAGCTTGAGCGGGAACTACAATGAGCAGTTCTTC. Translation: CASSLSGNYNEQFF.

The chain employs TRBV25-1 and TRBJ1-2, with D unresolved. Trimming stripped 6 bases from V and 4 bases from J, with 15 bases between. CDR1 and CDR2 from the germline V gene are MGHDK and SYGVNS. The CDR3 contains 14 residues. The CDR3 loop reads CASSPRGYVYGYTF. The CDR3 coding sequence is TGTGCCAGCAGCCCCCGGGGTTACGTCTATGGCTACACCTTC.

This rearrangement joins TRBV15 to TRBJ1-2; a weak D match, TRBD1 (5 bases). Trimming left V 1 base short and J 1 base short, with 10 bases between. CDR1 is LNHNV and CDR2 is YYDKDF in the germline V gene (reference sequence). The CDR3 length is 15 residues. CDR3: CATSRALTDNYGYTF. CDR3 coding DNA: TGTGCCACCAGCAGAGCGCTGACAGATAACTATGGCTACACCTTC.

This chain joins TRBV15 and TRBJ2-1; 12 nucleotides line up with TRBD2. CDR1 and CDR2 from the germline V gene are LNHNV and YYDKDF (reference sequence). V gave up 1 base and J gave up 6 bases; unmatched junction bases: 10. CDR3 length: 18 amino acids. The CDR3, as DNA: TGTGCCACCAGCAGAGTCCTCCGCCCGGGACTAGCGGGCAATGAGCAGTTCTTC. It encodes CATSRVLRPGLAGNEQFF.

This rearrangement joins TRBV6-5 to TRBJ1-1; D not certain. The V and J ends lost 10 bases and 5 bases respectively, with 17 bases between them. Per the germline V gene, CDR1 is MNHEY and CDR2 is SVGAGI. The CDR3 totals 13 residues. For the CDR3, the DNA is TGTGCCACCCGGACCTTGCAATTAACTGAAGCTTTCTTT. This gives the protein CATRTLQLTEAFF.

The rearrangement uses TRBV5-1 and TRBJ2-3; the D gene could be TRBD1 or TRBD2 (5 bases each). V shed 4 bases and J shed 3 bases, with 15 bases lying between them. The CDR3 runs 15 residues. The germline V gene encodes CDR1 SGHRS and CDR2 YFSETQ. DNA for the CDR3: TGCGCCAGCAGCCTCCTGGGACGGAGAACAGATACGCAGTATTTT. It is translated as CASSLLGRRTDTQYF.

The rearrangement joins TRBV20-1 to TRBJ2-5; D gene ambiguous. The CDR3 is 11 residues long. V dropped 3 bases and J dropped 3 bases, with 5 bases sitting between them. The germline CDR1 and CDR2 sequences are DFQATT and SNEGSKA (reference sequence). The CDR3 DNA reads TGCAGTGCTAGCCAAAAAGAGACCCAGTACTTC. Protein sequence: CSASQKETQYF.

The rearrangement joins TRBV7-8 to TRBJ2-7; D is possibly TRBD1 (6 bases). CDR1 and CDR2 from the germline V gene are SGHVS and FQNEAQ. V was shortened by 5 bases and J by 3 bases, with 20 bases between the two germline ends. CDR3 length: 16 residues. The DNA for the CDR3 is TGTGCCAGCAGCCCGCGGTTAGGGACACTTCTCTACGAGCAGTACTTC. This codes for CASSPRLGTLLYEQYF.